These 26 T cell receptor beta chains were sequenced from one sample in a study of cytomegalovirus exposure and HLA in healthy donors. The PCR was carried out with 60 Vbeta primers and 13 Jbeta primers. The method was immunoSEQ multiplex PCR; TCRdb's version includes in-frame clones alone and lacks a portion of them. The sample lists more than 95,000 clones, over 70% occurring once. The sequencing sample was made of PBMCs. These receptors came from a man aged 30 to 45 in good health and CMV-seronegative.

The rearrangement uses TRBV7-2 and TRBJ1-5; D is possibly TRBD1 (5 bases). The V end lost 2 bases, the J end lost 7 bases, and 21 bases lay between the germline ends. Germline assignment: CDR1 SGHTA and CDR2 FQGNSA. This CDR3 is built from 17 residues. The CDR3, as DNA: TGTGCCAGCAGCTTAATGGGGCCCGACAGCCGGGGGCAGCCCCAGCATTTT. Protein product: CASSLMGPDSRGQPQHF.

This clone occurred once. This chain uses TRBV2 with TRBJ1-4; the D gene is possibly TRBD1 (5 bases). This CDR3 has 13 residues. Per the germline V gene, CDR1 is SNHLY and CDR2 is FYNNEI. Deletions cut 3 bases from V and 8 bases from J, with 10 bases between. This chain's CDR3 is CASSEGGSEKLFF. For the CDR3, the DNA is TGTGCCAGCAGTGAGGGGGGGTCGGAAAAACTGTTTTTT.

This clone was picked up a small number of times. Other DNA sequences in this specimen translate into the identical CDR3. The chain recombines TRBV6-5 with TRBJ2-2; 11 bases line up with TRBD1. CDR3 length equals 16 residues. Germline values: CDR1 MNHEY, CDR2 SVGAGI. Trimming removed 4 bases from V and 5 bases from J; junction bases left unmatched: 6. The CDR3 DNA follows: TGTGCCAGCAGTTCCCCCGGGACAGGGGGTACCGGGGAGCTGTTTTTT. This translates into CASSSPGTGGTGELFF.

This chain connects TRBV7-2 to TRBJ2-1; a possible D gene is TRBD2 (5 bases). V gave up 3 bases and J gave up 0 bases, with 12 bases separating them. Germline CDR1 is SGHTA and CDR2 is FQGNSA. The CDR3 sequence is 16 residues long. The CDR3 sequence: CASSFRAVSSYNEQFF. For the CDR3, the DNA is TGTGCCAGCAGCTTCCGAGCGGTGAGCTCCTACAATGAGCAGTTCTTC.

V usage is TRBV4-1 and J usage is TRBJ2-2; D may be TRBD2 (7 bases). V lost 0 bases and J 4 bases, leaving 9 bases between the germline ends. CDR1 is MGHRA and CDR2 is YSYEKL in the germline V gene. The CDR3 consists of 15 residues. The CDR3 coding sequence is TGCGCCAGCAGCCAAGAGGGGGGGCCCACCGGGGAGCTGTTTTTT. It encodes CASSQEGGPTGELFF.

The J gene is TRBJ1-3, the V gene TRBV9, with 8 positions matching TRBD1. This CDR3 contains 14 residues. V gave up 3 bases and J gave up 4 bases; unmatched junction bases: 3. The germline V gene encodes CDR1 SGDLS and CDR2 YYNGEE. CDR3 DNA sequence: TGTGCCAGCAGCGCAGGGGGCTCCGGAAACACCATATATTTT. This translates into CASSAGGSGNTIYF.

V gene TRBV27 combines with J gene TRBJ2-7, with 12 bases identical to TRBD2. V shed 5 bases, J shed 2 bases, and the junction held 7 bases outside the gene matches. This CDR3 has 16 residues. The germline V gene encodes CDR1 MNHEY and CDR2 SMNVEV (reference sequence). The CDR3 spells CASSPLTSGGPYEQYF. Here the CDR3 DNA reads TGTGCCAGCAGTCCCCTGACTAGCGGGGGACCCTACGAGCAGTACTTC.

The J gene is TRBJ2-7, the V gene TRBV7-9; TRBD2 aligns across 8 bases. Trimming cost V 5 bases and J 3 bases; bases outside gene matches: 9. CDR3 length equals 15 residues. CDR1 SEHNR and CDR2 FQNEAQ come from the germline V gene (reference sequence). This CDR3 is CASSLGAGVNYEQYF. In DNA, the CDR3 is TGTGCCAGCAGCCTAGGAGCGGGAGTAAACTACGAGCAGTACTTC.

The rearrangement links TRBV29-1 to TRBJ2-5, with TRBD1 identical over 8 bases. V dropped 4 bases and J dropped 11; count of bases not matched to a gene: 9. The CDR3 loop spans 12 amino acids. Looked up from germline, CDR1 is SQVTM and CDR2 is ANQGSEA. CDR3 DNA sequence: TGCAGCGTTGCTCAGGGGGCGAGTGAGCAGTACTTC. Its translation: CSVAQGASEQYF.

V and J are TRBV4-1 and TRBJ1-1; 7 bases match TRBD1. The V segment lost 4 bases and the J segment 1 base; nucleotides outside the gene matches: 9. The CDR3 runs 16 residues. Germline CDR1 and CDR2: MGHRA and YSYEKL. The CDR3 sequence is CASSPTRAGGNTEAFF. For the CDR3, the DNA is TGCGCCAGCAGCCCAACCAGGGCAGGGGGGAACACTGAAGCTTTCTTT.

The chain joins TRBV7-2 to TRBJ1-6; D gene uncertain. The ends were cut back, 5 bases at V and 9 bases at J, with 14 bases in the middle. Germline CDR1 reads SGHTA; CDR2 reads FQGNSA. The CDR3 has 14 residues. As DNA, the CDR3 is TGTGCCAGCAGCATGGACTGGGAGGGTTCACCCCTCCACTTT. This translates into CASSMDWEGSPLHF.

The CDR3 nucleotides are TGTGCCATCAGTTACTCCGGGACAGGGGCATCCTACGAGCAGTACTTC. It encodes CAISYSGTGASYEQYF. This rearrangement joins TRBV10-3 to TRBJ2-7; 10 nucleotides match TRBD1. Germline values: CDR1 ENHRY, CDR2 SYGVKD. J lost 1 base, V lost 5 bases, and 8 bases had no gene match. There are 16 residues in the CDR3.

This clone showed up just once. This chain links TRBV27 with TRBJ1-5, with 7 bases aligning to TRBD1. Trimming removed 2 bases from V and 6 bases from J; junction bases left unmatched: 4. Per germline, CDR1 MNHEY and CDR2 SMNVEV (reference sequence). There are 14 residues in the CDR3. The CDR3 DNA reads as TGTGCCAGCAGTTTAAACAGGGGCGGTCAGCCCCAGCATTTT. This gives the protein CASSLNRGGQPQHF.

The CDR3, as DNA: TGTGCCAGTACCTCCAGGGACAGGCCCTATGGCTACACCTTC. As protein: CASTSRDRPYGYTF. The V gene is TRBV19, the J gene TRBJ1-2, with 8 bases lining up with TRBD1. Germline V gene data show CDR1 as LNHDA and CDR2 as SQIVND (reference sequence). Trimming cost V 7 bases and J 4 bases; bases outside gene matches: 8. CDR3 length equals 14 residues.

This sequence joins TRBV4-2 and TRBJ2-3; TRBD2 agrees at 7 bases. The CDR3 sequence is 20 residues long. Germline lookup yields CDR1 LGHNA and CDR2 YNFKEQ. V gave up 1 base and J gave up 2 bases; unmatched junction bases: 18. CDR3 nucleotide sequence: TGTGCCAGCAGCCAAGGGGATACCGGACTAGAATCCCCCACCACAGATACGCAGTATTTT. Residues: CASSQGDTGLESPTTDTQYF.

The chain joins TRBV6-5 to TRBJ1-5, with 7 bases lining up with TRBD1. This CDR3 comprises 14 residues. The V gene's germline CDR1 is MNHEY and CDR2 SVGAGI. V gave up 4 bases and J gave up 4 bases; unmatched junction bases: 4. CDR3 bases: TGTGCCAGCAGTTCACAGGGGTGGAATCAGCCCCAGCATTTT. This encodes CASSSQGWNQPQHF.

The chain combines TRBV6-5 with TRBJ2-3, with a possible D match to TRBD2 (6 bases). The V end was cut by 3 bases, the J end by 0 bases, with 10 bases between. The germline CDR1 and CDR2 sequences are MNHEY and SVGAGI. CDR3 length: 15 residues. The CDR3 sequence is CASSYSGGSTDTQYF. CDR3 sequence (DNA): TGTGCCAGCAGTTATAGTGGGGGGAGCACAGATACGCAGTATTTT.

V and J are TRBV27 and TRBJ1-2; perhaps TRBD1 as D (5 bases). V was clipped by 3 bases and J by 7 bases, with 12 bases between them. CDR1 and CDR2 from the germline V gene are MNHEY and SMNVEV (reference sequence). The CDR3 is 13 residues long. CDR3 sequence reads: CASSLSGVAGYTF. CDR3 bases: TGTGCCAGCAGTTTGTCGGGGGTGGCTGGCTACACCTTC.

This chain connects TRBV7-8 to TRBJ2-7; 9 bases fit TRBD1. The junction had 8 bases not matched to a gene; V was cut back by 5 bases and J by 6 bases. This CDR3 contains 14 residues. CDR1 and CDR2 (germline): SGHVS, FQNEAQ. CDR3 protein: CASSPGTGRVEQYF. The CDR3 DNA reads TGTGCCAGCAGCCCAGGGACAGGGAGAGTCGAGCAGTACTTC.

This clone has more than one count but fewer than ten. The chain recombines TRBV28 with TRBJ2-5; TRBD2 agrees at 14 bases. Germline CDR1 is MDHEN and CDR2 is SYDVKM. The CDR3 is 17 amino acids. The J segment lost 4 bases and the V segment lost 7 bases, leaving 11 bases of the junction unmatched. The CDR3 nucleotides are TGTGCCAGCATTGGGACTAGCGGGGGTGGAGGTCGAGAGACCCAGTACTTC. Translating it yields CASIGTSGGGGRETQYF.

This chain joins TRBV7-9 and TRBJ2-1; 7 nucleotides align to TRBD2. Trimming took 1 base from V and 9 from J; bases not matched to a gene: 3. From germline, CDR1 is SEHNR and CDR2 FQNEAQ (reference sequence). This CDR3 has 13 residues. Here the CDR3 reads CASSLVPGGEQFF. CDR3 bases: TGTGCCAGCAGCTTAGTCCCGGGGGGTGAGCAGTTCTTC.

The chain is built from TRBV7-2 and TRBJ1-2; unclear D gene. The CDR3 runs to 14 residues. V was cut by 1 base and J by 2 bases, with 8 bases left in between. Germline assignment: CDR1 SGHTA and CDR2 FQGNSA. The chain's CDR3 is CASSLVSRNYGYTF. Here the CDR3 DNA reads TGTGCCAGCAGCTTAGTGTCGCGCAACTATGGCTACACCTTC.

This clone came up once. The chain has TRBV5-4 and TRBJ2-3; maybe TRBD2 (5 bases). There are 14 residues in the CDR3. Germline V lookup: CDR1 SGHNT, CDR2 YYREEE (reference sequence). The ends were cut back, 0 bases at V and 2 bases at J, with 7 bases in the middle. The CDR3 nucleotides are TGTGCCAGCAGCTTGGTGGAGGACACAGATACGCAGTATTTT. Translation: CASSLVEDTDTQYF.

J is TRBJ1-1 and V is TRBV29-1, with D perhaps matching TRBD1 (6 bases). The CDR3 has 15 residues. Looked up from germline, CDR1 is SQVTM and CDR2 is ANQGSEA. With 4 bases removed from V and 5 bases from J, the gap between germline ends came to 20 bases. CDR3 region: CSVGGLGGVGTEAFF. Here the CDR3 DNA reads TGCAGCGTTGGTGGATTAGGGGGAGTCGGGACTGAAGCTTTCTTT. Using reference TRBV29-1 and TRBJ1-1 for the parts outside the CDR3, the full variable domain is SAVISQKPSRDICQRGTSLTIQCQVDSQVTMMFWYRQQPGQSLTLIATANQGSEATYESGFVIDKFPISRPNLTFSTLTVSNMSPEDSSIYLCSVGGLGGVGTEAFFGQGTRLTVV.

The chain combines TRBV28 with TRBJ1-5, with D possibly being TRBD1 (6 bases). Germline CDR1 and CDR2: MDHEN and SYDVKM. V was pared by 5 bases and J by 7 bases, with 12 bases between. The CDR3 has 13 amino acids. CDR3 protein: CASSEQGGQPQHF. In DNA, the CDR3 is TGTGCCAGCAGTGAACAGGGCGGGCAGCCCCAGCATTTT.

A remark on this clone: One end of the junction does not line up with germline, which may come from a read error. The gene calls are TRBV6-5 and TRBJ2-1; 9 positions agree with TRBD1. This CDR3 region has 15 residues. Germline CDR1 MNHEY, CDR2 SVGAGI. The CDR3 protein is CASSYSGQGYDEQFF. The CDR3 DNA is TGTGCCAGCAGTTACTCGGGACAGGGCTACGATGAGCAGTTCTTC.